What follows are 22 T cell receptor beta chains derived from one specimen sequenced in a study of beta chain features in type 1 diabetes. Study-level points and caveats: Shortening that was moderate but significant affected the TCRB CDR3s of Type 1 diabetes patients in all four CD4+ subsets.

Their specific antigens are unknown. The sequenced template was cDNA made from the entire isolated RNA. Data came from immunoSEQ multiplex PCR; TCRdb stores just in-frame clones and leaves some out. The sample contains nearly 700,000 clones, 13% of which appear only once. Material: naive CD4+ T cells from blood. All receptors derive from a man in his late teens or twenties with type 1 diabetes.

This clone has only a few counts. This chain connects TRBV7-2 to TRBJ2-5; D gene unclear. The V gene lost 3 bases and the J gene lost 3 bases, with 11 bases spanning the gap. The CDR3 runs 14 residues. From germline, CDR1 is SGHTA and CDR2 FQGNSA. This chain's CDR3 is CASSLEYGEETQYF. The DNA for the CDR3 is TGTGCCAGCAGCTTGGAGTATGGGGAAGAGACCCAGTACTTC.

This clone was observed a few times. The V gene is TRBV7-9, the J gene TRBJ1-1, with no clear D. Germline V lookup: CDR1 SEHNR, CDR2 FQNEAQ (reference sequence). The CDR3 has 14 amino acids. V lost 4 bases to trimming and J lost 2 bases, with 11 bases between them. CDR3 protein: CASSSPGRNTEAFF. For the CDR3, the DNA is TGTGCCAGCAGCTCCCCCGGCAGAAACACTGAAGCTTTCTTT.

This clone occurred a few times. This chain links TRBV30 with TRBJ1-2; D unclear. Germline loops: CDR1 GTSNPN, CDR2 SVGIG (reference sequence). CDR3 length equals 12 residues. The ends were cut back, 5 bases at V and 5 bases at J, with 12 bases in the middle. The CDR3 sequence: CAWLFGPYGYTF. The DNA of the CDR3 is TGTGCCTGGCTTTTCGGCCCGTATGGCTACACCTTC.

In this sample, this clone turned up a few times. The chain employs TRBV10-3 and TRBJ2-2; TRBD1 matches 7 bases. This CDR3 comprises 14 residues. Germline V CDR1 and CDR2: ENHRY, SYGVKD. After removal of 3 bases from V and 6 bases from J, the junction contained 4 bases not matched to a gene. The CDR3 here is CAISDDRVPGELFF. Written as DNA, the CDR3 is TGTGCCATCAGTGACGACAGGGTTCCCGGGGAGCTGTTTTTT.

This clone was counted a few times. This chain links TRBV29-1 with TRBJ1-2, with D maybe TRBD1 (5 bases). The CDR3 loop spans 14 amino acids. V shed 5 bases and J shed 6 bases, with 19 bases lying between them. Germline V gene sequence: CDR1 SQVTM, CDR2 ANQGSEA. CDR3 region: CSVKWWGEWNGYTF. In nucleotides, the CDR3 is TGCAGCGTTAAGTGGTGGGGGGAGTGGAATGGCTACACCTTC.

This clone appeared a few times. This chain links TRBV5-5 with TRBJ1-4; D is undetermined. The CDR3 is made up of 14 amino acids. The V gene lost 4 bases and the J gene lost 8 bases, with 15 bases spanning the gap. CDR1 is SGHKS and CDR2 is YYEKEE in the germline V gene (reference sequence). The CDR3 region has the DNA TGTGCCAGCAGCATGACCCTGACCGGGGAAAAACTGTTTTTT. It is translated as CASSMTLTGEKLFF.

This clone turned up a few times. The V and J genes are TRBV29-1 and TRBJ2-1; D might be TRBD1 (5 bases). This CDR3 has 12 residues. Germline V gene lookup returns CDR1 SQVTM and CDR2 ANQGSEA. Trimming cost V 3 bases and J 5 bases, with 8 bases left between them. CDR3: CSVEQGNNEQFF. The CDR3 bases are TGCAGCGTTGAGCAGGGAAACAATGAGCAGTTCTTC.

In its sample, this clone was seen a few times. The DNA of the CDR3 is TGTGCCAGCAGCCCCATGGGGCAGGGCGGGGGCTACACCTTC. Translated, it gives CASSPMGQGGGYTF. The chain recombines TRBV11-2 with TRBJ1-2; D might be TRBD1 (5 bases). CDR3 length equals 14 residues. V lost 5 bases and J 8 bases, leaving 18 bases between the germline ends. Germline CDR1 SGHAT, CDR2 FQNNGV.

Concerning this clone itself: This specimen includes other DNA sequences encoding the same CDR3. The CDR3 loop is CAWSVRTWGTEAFF. CDR3 bases: TGTGCCTGGAGTGTTAGGACCTGGGGCACTGAAGCTTTCTTT. V usage is TRBV30 and J usage is TRBJ1-1; D is undetermined. The length of the CDR3 is 14 residues. Trimming took 0 bases from V and 4 from J, leaving 12 bases between them. Germline CDR1 reads GTSNPN; CDR2 reads SVGIG (reference sequence).

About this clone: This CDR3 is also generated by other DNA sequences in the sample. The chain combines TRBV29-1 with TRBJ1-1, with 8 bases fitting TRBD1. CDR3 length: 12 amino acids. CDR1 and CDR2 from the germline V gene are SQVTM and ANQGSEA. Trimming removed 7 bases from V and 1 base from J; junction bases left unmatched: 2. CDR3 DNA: TGCAGCGCCGGGACAGGGAACACTGAAGCTTTCTTT. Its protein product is CSAGTGNTEAFF.

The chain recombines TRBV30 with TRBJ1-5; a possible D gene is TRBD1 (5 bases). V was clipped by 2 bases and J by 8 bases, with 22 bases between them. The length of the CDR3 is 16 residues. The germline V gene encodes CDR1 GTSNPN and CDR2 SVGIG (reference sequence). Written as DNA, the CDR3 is TGTGCCTGGAGTCTATCCCGCGACGGGGACCTTAAGCCCCAGCATTTT. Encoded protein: CAWSLSRDGDLKPQHF.

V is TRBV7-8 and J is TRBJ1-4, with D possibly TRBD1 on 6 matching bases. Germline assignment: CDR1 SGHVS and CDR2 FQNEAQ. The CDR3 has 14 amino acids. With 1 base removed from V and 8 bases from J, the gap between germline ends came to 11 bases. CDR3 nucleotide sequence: TGTGCCAGCAGCTTAGGCGGGGGGCACGAAAAACTGTTTTTT. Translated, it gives CASSLGGGHEKLFF. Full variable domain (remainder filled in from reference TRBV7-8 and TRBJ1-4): GAGVSQSPRYKVAKRGQDVALRCDPISGHVSLFWYQQALGQGPEFLTYFQNEAQLDKSGLPSDRFFAERPEGSVSTLKIQRTQQEDSAVYLCASSLGGGHEKLFFGSGTQLSVL.

The CDR3 bases are TGTGCCAGCAGCCAAGATATGACGTCCTATGGCTACACCTTC. This sequence encodes CASSQDMTSYGYTF. V and J are TRBV4-2 and TRBJ1-2; D is unclear. Germline V gene sequence: CDR1 LGHNA, CDR2 YNFKEQ. V lost 0 bases, J lost 4 bases, and 9 bases lay in between. The CDR3 runs to 14 residues.

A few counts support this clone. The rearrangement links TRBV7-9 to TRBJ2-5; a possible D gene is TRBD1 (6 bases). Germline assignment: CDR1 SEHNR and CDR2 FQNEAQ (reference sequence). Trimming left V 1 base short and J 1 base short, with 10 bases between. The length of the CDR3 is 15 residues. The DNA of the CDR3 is TGTGCCAGCAGCTTAGATCCAGGGGTCCAAGAGACCCAGTACTTC. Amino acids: CASSLDPGVQETQYF.

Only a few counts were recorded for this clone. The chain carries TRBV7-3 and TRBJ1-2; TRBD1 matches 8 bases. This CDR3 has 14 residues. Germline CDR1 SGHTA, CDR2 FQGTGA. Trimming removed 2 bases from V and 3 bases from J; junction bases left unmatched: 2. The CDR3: CASSLGQGDYGYTF. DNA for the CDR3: TGTGCCAGCAGCTTAGGACAGGGAGACTATGGCTACACCTTC.

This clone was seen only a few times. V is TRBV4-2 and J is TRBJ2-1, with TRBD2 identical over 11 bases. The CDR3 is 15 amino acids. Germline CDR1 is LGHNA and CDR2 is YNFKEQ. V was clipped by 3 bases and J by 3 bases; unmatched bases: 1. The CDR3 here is CASSQTSGDYNEQFF. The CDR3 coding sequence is TGTGCCAGCAGCCAGACTAGCGGGGACTACAATGAGCAGTTCTTC.

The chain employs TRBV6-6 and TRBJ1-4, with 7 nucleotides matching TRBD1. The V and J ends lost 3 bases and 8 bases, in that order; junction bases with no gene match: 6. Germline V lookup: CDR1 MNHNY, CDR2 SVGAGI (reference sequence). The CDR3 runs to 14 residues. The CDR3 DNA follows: TGTGCCAGCAGTTATGGGACAGTTAAGGAAAAACTGTTTTTT. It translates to CASSYGTVKEKLFF.

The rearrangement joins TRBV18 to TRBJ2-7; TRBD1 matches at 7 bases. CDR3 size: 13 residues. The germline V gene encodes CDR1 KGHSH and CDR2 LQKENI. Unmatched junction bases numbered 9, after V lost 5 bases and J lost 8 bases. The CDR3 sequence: CASSINEQGQQYF. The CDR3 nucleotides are TGTGCCAGCTCAATTAATGAACAGGGGCAGCAGTACTTC.

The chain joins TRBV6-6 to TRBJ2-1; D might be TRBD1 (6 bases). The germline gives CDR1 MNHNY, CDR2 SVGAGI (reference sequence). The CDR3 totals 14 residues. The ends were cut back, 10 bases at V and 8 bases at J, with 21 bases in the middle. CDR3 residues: CATVDRQPGDEQFF. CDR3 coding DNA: TGTGCCACAGTAGACAGGCAACCGGGCGATGAGCAGTTCTTC.

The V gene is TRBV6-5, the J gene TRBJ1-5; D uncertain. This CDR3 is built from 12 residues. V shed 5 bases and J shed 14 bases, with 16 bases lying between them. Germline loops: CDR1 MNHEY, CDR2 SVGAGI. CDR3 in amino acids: CASSRYSGEEHF. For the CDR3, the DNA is TGTGCCAGCAGTCGATACAGTGGAGAGGAGCATTTT.

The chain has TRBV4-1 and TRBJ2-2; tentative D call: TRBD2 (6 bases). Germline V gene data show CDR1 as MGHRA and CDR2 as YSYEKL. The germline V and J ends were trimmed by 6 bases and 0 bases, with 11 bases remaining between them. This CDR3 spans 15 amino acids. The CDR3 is CASRERATNTGELFF. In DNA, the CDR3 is TGCGCCAGCAGGGAGCGGGCTACGAACACCGGGGAGCTGTTTTTT.

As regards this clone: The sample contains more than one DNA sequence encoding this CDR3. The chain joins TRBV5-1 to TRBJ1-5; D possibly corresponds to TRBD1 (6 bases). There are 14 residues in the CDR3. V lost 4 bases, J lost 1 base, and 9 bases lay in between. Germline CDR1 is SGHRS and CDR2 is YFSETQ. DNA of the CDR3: TGCGCCAGCAGCCCGGGGACAAGCAATCAGCCCCAGCATTTT. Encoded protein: CASSPGTSNQPQHF. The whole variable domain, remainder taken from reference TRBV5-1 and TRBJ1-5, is KAGVTQTPRYLIKTRGQQVTLSCSPISGHRSVSWYQQTPGQGLQFLFEYFSETQRNKGNFPGRFSGRQFSNSRSEMNVSTLELGDSALYLCASSPGTSNQPQHFGDGTRLSIL.